The 9 T cell receptor beta chains listed next were all sequenced from one sample in a study of T cell responses to AZD1222 COVID-19 vaccine. Assay: immunoSEQ multiplex PCR; the TCRdb copy retains only in-frame clones and omits some. The table lists roughly 200,000 clones, about 93% of them singletons. The sample was peripheral blood, taken 28 days after the second dose of the MenACWY control vaccine. These receptors were collected from an adult who received the MenACWY meningococcal vaccine as a control.

V is TRBV11-2 and J is TRBJ2-7; D is undetermined. V shed 0 bases and J shed 2 bases, with 8 bases lying between them. Germline V CDR1 and CDR2: SGHAT, FQNNGV. This CDR3 spans 14 amino acids. The CDR3 is CASSLEPQAYEQYF. The DNA of the CDR3 is TGTGCCAGCAGCTTAGAGCCCCAAGCCTACGAGCAGTACTTC.

The V gene is TRBV10-3, the J gene TRBJ1-3; 7 bases are shared with TRBD1. The V and J ends lost 6 bases and 0 bases, in that order; junction bases with no gene match: 2. The CDR3 length is 14 residues. Germline V gene lookup returns CDR1 ENHRY and CDR2 SYGVKD. The CDR3 nucleotides read TGTGCCATCAGCGACAGGGCCTCTGGAAACACCATATATTTT. This codes for CAISDRASGNTIYF.

This clone has just one count. CDR3 bases: TGTGCCAGCAGCTTTACAGGGGAGAGGTGGGACGAGCAGTACTTC. Encoded protein: CASSFTGERWDEQYF. The chain links TRBV5-4 to TRBJ2-7, with TRBD1 identical over 7 bases. CDR3 length equals 15 residues. V was clipped by 2 bases and J by 5 bases; unmatched bases: 10. Germline V gene sequence: CDR1 SGHNT, CDR2 YYREEE (reference sequence).

The chain carries TRBV4-2 and TRBJ2-2, with 8 bases fitting TRBD1. The CDR3 is 17 residues long. The V and J ends lost 2 bases and 0 bases, in that order; junction bases with no gene match: 5. Per germline, CDR1 LGHNA and CDR2 YNFKEQ. In DNA, the CDR3 is TGTGCCAGCAGCCAACCCCAGGGGGCTGCGAACACCGGGGAGCTGTTTTTT. This codes for CASSQPQGAANTGELFF.

The V gene is TRBV11-2, the J gene TRBJ1-1; unclear D gene. Trimming took off 1 base at V and 8 bases at J, with 11 bases between the two ends. The germline CDR1 and CDR2 sequences are SGHAT and FQNNGV. There are 13 residues in the CDR3. The CDR3 DNA follows: TGTGCCAGCAGCTTAGTCTTATCCTCGGAAGCTTTCTTT. Protein product: CASSLVLSSEAFF.

The V and J genes are TRBV18 and TRBJ1-5; D unresolved. This CDR3 region has 15 residues. V lost 6 bases and J 0 bases, leaving 12 bases between the germline ends. Germline loops: CDR1 KGHSH, CDR2 LQKENI. The CDR3 DNA follows: TGTGCCAGCTCCCTGGTGAGTCCTAGCAATCAGCCCCAGCATTTT. It codes for CASSLVSPSNQPQHF.

The J gene is TRBJ1-5, the V gene TRBV18; 7 nucleotides align to TRBD1. Germline V gives CDR1 KGHSH, CDR2 LQKENI. The junction had 4 bases not matched to a gene; V was cut back by 3 bases and J by 2 bases. This CDR3 region has 15 residues. This CDR3 is CASSPQGGGNQPQHF. CDR3 DNA: TGTGCCAGCTCACCTCAGGGGGGAGGCAATCAGCCCCAGCATTTT.

V usage is TRBV19 and J usage is TRBJ1-1; 8 bases fit TRBD1. The CDR3 contains 12 residues. Per the germline V gene, CDR1 is LNHDA and CDR2 is SQIVND (reference sequence). The V and J ends lost 4 bases and 11 bases, in that order; junction bases with no gene match: 6. As DNA, the CDR3 is TGTGCCAGTAGTACCGCAGGGGGCAGGGCTTTCTTT. This translates into CASSTAGGRAFF.

The chain carries TRBV7-8 and TRBJ1-1; D gene ambiguous. Germline CDR1 reads SGHVS; CDR2 reads FQNEAQ. The CDR3 loop spans 16 amino acids. V gave up 2 bases and J gave up 10 bases, with 23 bases separating them. The CDR3 DNA is TGTGCCAGCAGCTTACAGCCGGGTGATGGATCTGGAGGAGCTTTCTTT. Translated: CASSLQPGDGSGGAFF.